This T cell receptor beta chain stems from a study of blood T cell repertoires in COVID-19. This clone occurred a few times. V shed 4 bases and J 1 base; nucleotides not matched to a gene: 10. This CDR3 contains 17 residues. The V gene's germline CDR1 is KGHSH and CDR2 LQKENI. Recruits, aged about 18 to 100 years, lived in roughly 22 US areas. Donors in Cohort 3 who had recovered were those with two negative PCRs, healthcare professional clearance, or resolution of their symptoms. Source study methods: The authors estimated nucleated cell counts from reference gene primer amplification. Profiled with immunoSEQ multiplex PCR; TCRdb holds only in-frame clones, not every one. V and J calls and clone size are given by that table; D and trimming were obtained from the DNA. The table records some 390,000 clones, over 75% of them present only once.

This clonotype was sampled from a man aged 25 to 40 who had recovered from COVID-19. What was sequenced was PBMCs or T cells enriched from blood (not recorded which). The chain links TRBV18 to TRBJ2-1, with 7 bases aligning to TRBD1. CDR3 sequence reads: CASSLGSPQGSYNEQFF. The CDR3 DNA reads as TGTGCCAGCTCACTTGGCTCTCCACAGGGGTCCTACAATGAGCAGTTCTTC.